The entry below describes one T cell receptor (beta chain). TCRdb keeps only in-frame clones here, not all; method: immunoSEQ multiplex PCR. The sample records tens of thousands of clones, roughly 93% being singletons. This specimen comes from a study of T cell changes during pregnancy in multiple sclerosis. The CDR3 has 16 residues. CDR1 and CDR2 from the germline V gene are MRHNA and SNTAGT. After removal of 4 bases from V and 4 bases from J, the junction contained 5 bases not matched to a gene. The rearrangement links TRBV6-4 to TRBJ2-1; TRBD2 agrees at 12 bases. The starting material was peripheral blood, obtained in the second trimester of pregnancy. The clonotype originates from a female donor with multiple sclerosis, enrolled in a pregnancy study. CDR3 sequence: CASSATSGGLYNEQFF. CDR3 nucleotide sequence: TGTGCCAGCAGTGCGACTAGCGGGGGTCTATACAATGAGCAGTTCTTC.